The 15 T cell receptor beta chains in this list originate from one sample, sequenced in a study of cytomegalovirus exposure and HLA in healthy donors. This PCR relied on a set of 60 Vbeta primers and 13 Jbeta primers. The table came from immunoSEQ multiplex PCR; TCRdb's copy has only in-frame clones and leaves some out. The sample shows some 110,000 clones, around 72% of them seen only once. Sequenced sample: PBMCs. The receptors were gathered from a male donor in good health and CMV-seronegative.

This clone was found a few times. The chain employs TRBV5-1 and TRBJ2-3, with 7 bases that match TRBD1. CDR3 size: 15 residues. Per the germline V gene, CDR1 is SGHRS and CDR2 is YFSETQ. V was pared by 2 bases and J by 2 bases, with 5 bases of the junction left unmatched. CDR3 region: CASSFLGQHTDTQYF. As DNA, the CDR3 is TGCGCCAGCAGCTTTTTGGGACAGCACACAGATACGCAGTATTTT.

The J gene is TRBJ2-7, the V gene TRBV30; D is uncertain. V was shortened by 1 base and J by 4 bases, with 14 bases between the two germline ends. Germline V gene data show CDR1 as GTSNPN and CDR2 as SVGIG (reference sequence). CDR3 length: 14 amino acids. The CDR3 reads CAWSEGERIYEQYF. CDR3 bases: TGTGCCTGGAGTGAAGGAGAGAGAATATACGAGCAGTACTTC.

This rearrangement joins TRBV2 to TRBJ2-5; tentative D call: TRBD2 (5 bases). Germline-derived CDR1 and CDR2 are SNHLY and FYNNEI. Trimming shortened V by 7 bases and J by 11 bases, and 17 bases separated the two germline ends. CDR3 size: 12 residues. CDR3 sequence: CASTMLGWEQYF. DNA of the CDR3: TGTGCCAGCACCATGCTGGGTTGGGAGCAGTACTTC.

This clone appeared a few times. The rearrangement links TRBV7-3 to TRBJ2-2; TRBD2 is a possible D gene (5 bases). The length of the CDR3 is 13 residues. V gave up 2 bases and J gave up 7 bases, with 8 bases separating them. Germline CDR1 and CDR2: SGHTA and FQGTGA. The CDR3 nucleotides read TGTGCCAGCAGCTTAGGAGGTAACGGGGAGCTGTTTTTT. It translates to CASSLGGNGELFF.

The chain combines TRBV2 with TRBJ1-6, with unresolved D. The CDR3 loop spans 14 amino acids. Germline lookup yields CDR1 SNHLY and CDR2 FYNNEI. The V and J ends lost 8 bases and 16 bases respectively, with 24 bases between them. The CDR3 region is CASRRGSGEAALHF. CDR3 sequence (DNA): TGTGCCAGCCGGCGTGGGTCGGGTGAAGCAGCGCTCCACTTT.

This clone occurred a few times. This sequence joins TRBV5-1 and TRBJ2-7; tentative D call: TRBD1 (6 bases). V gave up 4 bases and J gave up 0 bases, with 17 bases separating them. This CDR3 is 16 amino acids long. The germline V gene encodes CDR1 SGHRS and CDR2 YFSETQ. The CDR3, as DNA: TGCGCCAGCAGCCCCCCTACAGGGTTGATCTCCTACGAGCAGTACTTC. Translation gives CASSPPTGLISYEQYF.

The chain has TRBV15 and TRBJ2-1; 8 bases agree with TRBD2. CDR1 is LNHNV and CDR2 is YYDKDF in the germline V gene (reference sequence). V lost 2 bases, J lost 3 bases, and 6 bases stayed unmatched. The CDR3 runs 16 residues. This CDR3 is CATSRFAGGLYNEQFF. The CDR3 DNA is TGTGCCACCAGCAGATTTGCGGGAGGTCTCTACAATGAGCAGTTCTTC.

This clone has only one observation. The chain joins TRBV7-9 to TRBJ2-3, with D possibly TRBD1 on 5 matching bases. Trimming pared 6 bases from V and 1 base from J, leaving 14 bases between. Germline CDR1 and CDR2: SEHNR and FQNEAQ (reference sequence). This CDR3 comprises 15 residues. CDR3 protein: CASRDRQPRTDTQYF. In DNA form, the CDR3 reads TGTGCCAGCAGAGATCGACAGCCTCGCACAGATACGCAGTATTTT.

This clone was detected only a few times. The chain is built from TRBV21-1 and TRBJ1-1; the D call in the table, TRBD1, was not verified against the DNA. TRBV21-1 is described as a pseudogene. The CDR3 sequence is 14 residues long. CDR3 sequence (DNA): TGTGCCAGCAGCCTTGTACAGGGGTGGGCTGAAGCTTTCTTT. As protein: CASSLVQGWAEAFF.

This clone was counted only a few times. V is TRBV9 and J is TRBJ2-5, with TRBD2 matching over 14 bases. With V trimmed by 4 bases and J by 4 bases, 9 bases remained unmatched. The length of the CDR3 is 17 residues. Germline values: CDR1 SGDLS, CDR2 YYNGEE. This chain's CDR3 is CASSPEGLAGVGETQYF. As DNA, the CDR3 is TGTGCCAGCAGCCCAGAGGGACTAGCGGGAGTAGGAGAGACCCAGTACTTC.

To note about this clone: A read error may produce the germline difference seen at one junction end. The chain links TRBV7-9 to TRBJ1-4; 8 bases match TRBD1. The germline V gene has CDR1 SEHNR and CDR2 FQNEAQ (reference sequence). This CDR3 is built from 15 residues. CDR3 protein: CSSSAGTGINEKLFF. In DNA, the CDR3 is TGTTCCAGCAGCGCGGGGACAGGAATTAATGAAAAACTGTTTTTT.

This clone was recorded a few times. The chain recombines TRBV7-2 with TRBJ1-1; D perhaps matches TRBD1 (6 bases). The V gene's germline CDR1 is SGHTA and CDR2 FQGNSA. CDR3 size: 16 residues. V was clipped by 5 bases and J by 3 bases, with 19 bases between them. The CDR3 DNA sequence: TGTGCCAGCAGCCCCGTGGGGGGGCTGATGGACACTGAAGCTTTCTTT. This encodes CASSPVGGLMDTEAFF.

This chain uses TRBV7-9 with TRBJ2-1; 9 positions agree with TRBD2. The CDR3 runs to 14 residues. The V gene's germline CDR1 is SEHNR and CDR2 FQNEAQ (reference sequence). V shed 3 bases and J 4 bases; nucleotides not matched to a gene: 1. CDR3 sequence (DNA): TGTGCCAGCAGCTTTAGCGGGGGTTACAATGAGCAGTTCTTC. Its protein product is CASSFSGGYNEQFF.

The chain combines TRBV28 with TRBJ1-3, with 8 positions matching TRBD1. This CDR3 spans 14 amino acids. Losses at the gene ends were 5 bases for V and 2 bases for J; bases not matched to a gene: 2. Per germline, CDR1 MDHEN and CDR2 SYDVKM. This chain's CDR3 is CASSQGAAGNTIYF. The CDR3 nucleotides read TGTGCCAGCAGTCAGGGGGCTGCTGGAAACACCATATATTTT.

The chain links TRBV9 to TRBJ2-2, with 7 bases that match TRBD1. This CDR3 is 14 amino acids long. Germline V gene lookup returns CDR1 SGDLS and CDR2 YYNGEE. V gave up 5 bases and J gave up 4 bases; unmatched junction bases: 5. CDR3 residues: CASRQGWSTGELFF. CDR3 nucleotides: TGTGCCAGCAGACAGGGGTGGTCCACCGGGGAGCTGTTTTTT.